Included here is one T cell receptor (beta chain) sequence, with context. The CDR3 runs to 15 residues. V trimming: 5 bases; J trimming: 3 bases; junction bases outside the gene matches: 6. Germline loops: CDR1 KGHSH, CDR2 LQKENI. Methods used by the authors: Reference gene primer amplification gave estimated nucleated cell counts. The table came from immunoSEQ multiplex PCR; TCRdb's copy has only in-frame clones and leaves some out. V, J and clone size were drawn from that table, and D and trimming were deduced from the DNA. Of some 230,000 clones in the sample, roughly 80% were seen once. One Seattle source followed patients from active infection through their disease course. This record belongs to a study of blood T cell repertoires in COVID-19. For the study at large: The United States, Italy and Spain supplied acute and convalescent COVID-19 samples. T cells, B-cell-depleted T cells, or PBMCs provided the cDNA or gDNA that served as material.

The material sequenced was peripheral blood. The receptor was derived from a woman of 80 years or more with COVID-19, enrolled during active disease. This chain uses TRBV18 with TRBJ1-2; 10 nucleotides align to TRBD1. CDR3 loop: CASSKSGTGDYGYTF. The CDR3 DNA is TGTGCCAGCTCAAAATCCGGGACAGGGGACTATGGCTACACCTTC. The variable domain in full, with the rest retrieved from reference TRBV18 and TRBJ1-2, is NAGVMQNPRHLVRRRGQEARLRCSPMKGHSHVYWYRQLPEEGLKFMVYLQKENIIDESGMPKERFSAEFPKEGPSILRIQQVVRGDSAAYFCASSKSGTGDYGYTFGSGTRLTVV.